This TCR beta chain originates from a study of cytomegalovirus exposure and HLA in healthy donors. The PCR contained 60 Vbeta and 13 Jbeta primers. Method: immunoSEQ multiplex PCR; TCRdb's copy keeps in-frame clones and lacks some. The sample lists some 150,000 clones, about three quarters occurring once. J gave up 7 bases and V 4 bases, and 16 bases lay outside the gene matches. From germline, CDR1 is SGHRS and CDR2 YFSETQ. This CDR3 region has 18 residues. This clone was found a few times. The chain combines TRBV5-1 with TRBJ2-2; 10 positions agree with TRBD1. The source material was PBMCs. This clonotype was sampled from a female donor in good health and CMV-seronegative. CDR3 in amino acids: CASSPVTGTGAPFGELFF. CDR3 sequence (DNA): TGCGCCAGCAGCCCCGTTACCGGGACAGGGGCGCCGTTCGGGGAGCTGTTTTTT.